One T cell receptor beta chain is described in this entry. Its antigen is still unknown. Per-base qualities were not stored, and no clone one base away is much larger. The sample originates from a study of shared clonotypes between healthy human individuals (dated by TCRdb to the early 2020s). Context from the whole study: The cohort included three men and a couple of women between 18 and 49 years of age. Per donor, three plates each were used for CD4 naive and CD4 memory, two for CD8 naive, and one for CD8 memory. Blood TCR repertoires of five healthy adults were deeply sequenced to estimate repertoire size and the extent of clonotype sharing between individuals. Libraries were prepared and TCR repertoires were sequenced by different laboratories using diverse techniques, in order to increase sequencing depth and limit assay-specific biases. Between about 0.9 and 9 billion PBMCs per donor were obtained by leukapheresis. Broad study findings and their caveats: Even with the large sequencing depth, rarefaction of the sorted-subset datasets indicated that sequencing was incomplete. The genetic and exposure-history diversity represented was limited by the small number of donors. Higher generation probabilities were observed for clonotypes shared by all four sorted-subset donors than for non-shared clonotypes. Sampling was restricted to blood, and TCR repertoires in tissue are likely to differ from TCR repertoires in blood. Estimated clonotype richness was generally larger for naive than for memory subsets. Across several donors, 5% to 6% of naive CD4, approximately 3.5% of naive CD8, 2.3% of memory CD4, and 0.4% of memory CD8 clonotypes were shared. Based on pairwise subsampling, the degree of clonotype sharing among donors was expected to be affected by sequencing depth.

TCR CDR3 regions were amplified from genomic DNA by multiplex PCR using the deep immunoSEQ assay. For each cell subset, the extracted genomic DNA was distributed evenly across all wells of several immunoSEQ 96-well plates, and each plate served as one replicate. For sorted subsets, about 0.2 ug genomic DNA, equal to tens of thousands of T cell genomes, was loaded into each replicate PCR. The purified libraries were quantified using a Qubit 3.0 fluorometer, sized with a Bioanalyzer 2100, and then quantified again using the KAPA Library Quantification kit. Every immunoSEQ 96-well plate was sequenced on a dedicated single-read 150-cycle Illumina NextSeq 550 flow cell. The original pipeline was this. Because only junctional sequences without quality scores were contained in the immunoSEQ output, filtering matching that applied to full-length reads could not be performed. To assign V/J genes and CDR3, sequences were annotated against IMGT germline references using PyIR, a Python wrapper for IgBLAST v1.9. Any read was removed if the V/J assignment was weak (E-value above 1e-6), the CDR3 was missing, or the read contained stop codons, out-of-frame junctions, or ambiguous translated residues. V3J clonotypes were defined as sequences sharing an identical inferred V gene, J gene, and CDR3 amino acid sequence. To compute the percentage overlap between repertoires, the number of shared unique clonotypes was divided by the size of the smaller repertoire. RTK rarefaction, the Chao1 estimator, and Recon v2.1 estimates of unobserved clonotypes were used to assess repertoire richness. OLGA was used to compute generation probabilities for all TCRbeta clonotypes that the gDNA method yielded from a handful of donors. The table was pulled from immuneACCESS by TCRdb, which kept in-frame rearrangements only. Such tables lose some clones; where checked, under half of the loss comes from unresolved V genes, and the rest has no known cause. The V and J calls and clone size were taken over from that table, and D and trimming were inferred from the DNA. The sample includes roughly 1,600,000 clones, with approximately 98.5% observed a single time. The ten largest clones add up to about 0.4% of the sample.

The CDR3 goes from the cysteine to the phenylalanine over 16 residues. The read is trimmed to its CDR3 DNA, 48 bases read in frame from base 1. The donors were healthy, HIV-negative adults with no recently reported acute infections or vaccinations. All donors were Caucasian adults living in Nashville, Tennessee, USA. CD4+ T cells were enriched by magnetic negative selection; naive cells were then positively selected on CD45RA, and the negative fraction formed the memory subset. Blood was collected by leukapheresis, and PBMCs were isolated by Ficoll-Histopaque density gradient centrifugation and then cryopreserved in liquid nitrogen vapor phase. Purity and quantity of every magnetically sorted T cell population were checked by analytical flow cytometry. Genomic DNA was isolated from every sorted fraction and measured by UV absorbance on a Nanodrop 2000c.

Sequencing input: naive CD4+ T cells sorted from blood. Taken with the paper, the label for cell subset or site translates to: CD45RA+ positively selected. The rearranged chain carries TRBV21-1 and TRBJ2-3; the D call in the table, TRBD1, was not verified against the DNA. TRBV21-1 is tagged as a pseudogene. This clonotype originated in a young man in good health. Read as DNA, the sequence is TGTGCCAGCAGCAAAAGGCGACAGGGGTGTGCAGATACGCAGTATTTT. The translation is CASSKRRQGCADTQYF.